This is a list of T cell receptor beta chains from one sample in a study of PD-1 blockade in classical Hodgkin lymphoma. The protocol was immunoSEQ multiplex PCR, while the TCRdb copy is restricted to in-frame clones and leaves out a portion. Of about 150,000 clones in the sample, around 73% were seen once. The sample in question was peripheral blood mononuclear cells (PBMCs), obtained before the second cycle of nivolumab. These receptors were taken from a human donor with classical Hodgkin lymphoma. Both conserved end residues are part of each CDR3. The D gene is left open where the match is weak. The listing skips clone size in some rows; elsewhere it reads once, few, many or a size class.

j_gene	v_gene	d_gene	abundance	CDR3aa	CDR3nt
TRBJ2-7	TRBV30	.	.	CAWSSGREQYF	TGTGCCTGGAGTTCAGGCAGGGAGCAGTACTTC
TRBJ2-1	TRBV2	TRBD1	.	CASSGSTGVFQMDEQFF	TGTGCCAGCAGTGGATCGACAGGGGTATTCCAAATGGATGAGCAGTTCTTC
TRBJ1-1	TRBV7-3	.	.	CASSLTTGTEAFF	TGTGCCAGCAGCTTAACAACGGGAACTGAAGCTTTCTTT
TRBJ1-2	TRBV27	TRBD1	.	CASRQDRAISGYTF	TGTGCCAGCAGACAGGACAGGGCTATCAGTGGCTACACCTTC
TRBJ2-7	TRBV7-6	.	.	CASSQDSVGEQYF	TGTGCCAGCAGCCAGGACTCCGTCGGCGAGCAGTACTTC
TRBJ1-5	TRBV6-1	.	.	CASSDLGSNQPQHF	TGTGCCAGCAGTGATTTAGGGTCGAACCAGCCCCAGCATTTT
TRBJ1-4	TRBV18	TRBD1	.	CASSQDRVDEKLFF	TGTGCCAGCTCACAGGACAGGGTAGATGAAAAACTGTTTTTT
TRBJ2-7	TRBV7-8	.	few	CASSLNRIPAYEQYF	TGTGCCAGCAGCTTAAACCGAATACCGGCCTACGAGCAGTACTTC
TRBJ2-5	TRBV7-6	.	.	CASSFRGGPHQETQYF	TGTGCCAGCAGCTTCCGTGGGGGTCCACACCAAGAGACCCAGTACTTC
TRBJ2-3	TRBV19	TRBD1	.	CASSMWDRGGDTQYF	TGTGCCAGTAGTATGTGGGACAGGGGTGGCGATACGCAGTATTTT
TRBJ1-2	TRBV5-6	.	.	CASSFRNYGYTF	TGTGCCAGCAGCTTCAGGAACTATGGCTACACCTTC
TRBJ1-5	TRBV6-6	.	.	CASSSGHGNQPQHF	TGTGCCAGCAGTTCCGGACACGGAAATCAGCCCCAGCATTTT
TRBJ2-5	TRBV29-1	TRBD1	.	CSVEEGQAVFGETQYF	TGCAGCGTTGAAGAAGGACAGGCGGTTTTTGGGGAGACCCAGTACTTC
TRBJ2-2	TRBV7-2	.	.	CASSPRGGSGELFF	TGTGCCAGCAGCCCGAGGGGGGGCTCCGGGGAGCTGTTTTTT
TRBJ2-1	TRBV9	.	few	CASSVGGMQFF	TGTGCCAGCAGCGTGGGGGGCATGCAGTTCTTC
TRBJ2-3	TRBV29-1	TRBD2	.	CSVSGRASDTQYF	TGCAGCGTTAGCGGGAGGGCCTCAGATACGCAGTATTTT
TRBJ1-6	TRBV7-9	.	.	CASSLEGWAGYSPLHF	TGTGCCAGCAGCTTAGAGGGGTGGGCGGGGTATTCACCCCTCCACTTT
TRBJ1-1	TRBV11-2	.	.	CASSSTRAAGAFF	TGTGCCAGCAGCTCGACAAGGGCCGCGGGGGCTTTCTTT
TRBJ2-1	TRBV11-2	.	.	CASSLNPSSYNEQFF	TGTGCCAGCAGCTTGAACCCGAGCTCCTACAATGAGCAGTTCTTC
TRBJ2-3	TRBV18	.	.	CASSPVGHTDTQYF	TGTGCCAGCTCACCCGTTGGTCACACAGATACGCAGTATTTT
TRBJ2-3	TRBV7-2	TRBD1	once	CASSLGQGGANTQYF	TGTGCCAGCAGCTTAGGACAGGGGGGAGCAAATACGCAGTATTTT
TRBJ2-7	TRBV6-5	TRBD1	.	CASSYRDRDYYEQYF	TGTGCCAGCAGTTACCGCGACAGGGATTACTACGAGCAGTACTTC
TRBJ2-3	TRBV5-1	TRBD2	.	CASKLGLAGGEDTQYF	TGCGCCAGCAAATTAGGGCTAGCGGGAGGTGAAGATACGCAGTATTTT
TRBJ2-5	TRBV7-2	.	.	CASSLNGGAETQYF	TGTGCCAGCAGCTTAAACGGCGGGGCAGAGACCCAGTACTTC
TRBJ2-7	TRBV11-2	.	.	CASSEPGFYEQYF	TGTGCCAGCAGCGAACCCGGGTTCTACGAGCAGTACTTC
TRBJ2-7	TRBV6-5	.	.	CASSYLTYEQYF	TGTGCCAGCAGTTACTTGACCTACGAGCAGTACTTC
TRBJ2-7	TRBV5-4	.	.	CASSSPGQAYEQYF	TGTGCCAGCAGCTCCCCGGGACAAGCCTACGAGCAGTACTTC
TRBJ1-1	TRBV6-6	TRBD1	once	CASRLGVDRVAFF	TGTGCCAGCAGACTAGGGGTGGACAGGGTGGCTTTCTTT
TRBJ1-4	TRBV5-4	TRBD1	few	CASSFSRGRTEKLFF	TGTGCCAGCAGCTTCTCGAGGGGGCGGACAGAAAAACTGTTTTTT
TRBJ1-4	TRBV7-9	.	.	CASRPQGSNEKLFF	TGTGCCAGCAGACCACAGGGTTCTAATGAAAAACTGTTTTTT
TRBJ2-1	TRBV19	TRBD2	.	CASSVVAGGHNEQFF	TGTGCCAGTAGTGTAGTAGCGGGGGGGCACAATGAGCAGTTCTTC
TRBJ2-5	TRBV4-3	.	few	CASSQFVLIETQYF	TGCGCCAGCAGCCAATTTGTCCTCATAGAGACCCAGTACTTC
TRBJ2-5	TRBV2	.	.	CASSNRGLVETQYF	TGTGCCAGCAGTAACCGGGGGTTAGTCGAGACCCAGTACTTC
TRBJ2-4	TRBV5-4	.	.	CASSLAGLNIQYF	TGTGCCAGCAGCTTGGCGGGCCTCAACATTCAGTACTTC
TRBJ2-7	TRBV10-3	.	.	CAISEGAGISYEQYF	TGTGCCATCAGTGAGGGGGCGGGAATCTCCTACGAGCAGTACTTC
TRBJ1-5	TRBV6-5	.	.	CASSHASTTQHF	TGTGCCAGCAGCCACGCCTCCACGACCCAGCATTTT
TRBJ2-5	TRBV7-2	.	.	CASSAYQETQYF	TGTGCCAGCAGCGCCTACCAAGAGACCCAGTACTTC
TRBJ2-1	TRBV9	TRBD2	.	CASSVDGTSGNEQFF	TGTGCCAGCAGCGTAGATGGGACTAGCGGCAATGAGCAGTTCTTC
TRBJ1-3	TRBV7-2	TRBD1	.	CASSFTGVSSGNTIYF	TGTGCCAGCAGCTTTACAGGGGTATCCTCTGGAAACACCATATATTTT
TRBJ1-4	TRBV30	.	.	CAWSGGLMKLFF	TGTGCCTGGAGTGGGGGGTTAATGAAACTGTTTTTT